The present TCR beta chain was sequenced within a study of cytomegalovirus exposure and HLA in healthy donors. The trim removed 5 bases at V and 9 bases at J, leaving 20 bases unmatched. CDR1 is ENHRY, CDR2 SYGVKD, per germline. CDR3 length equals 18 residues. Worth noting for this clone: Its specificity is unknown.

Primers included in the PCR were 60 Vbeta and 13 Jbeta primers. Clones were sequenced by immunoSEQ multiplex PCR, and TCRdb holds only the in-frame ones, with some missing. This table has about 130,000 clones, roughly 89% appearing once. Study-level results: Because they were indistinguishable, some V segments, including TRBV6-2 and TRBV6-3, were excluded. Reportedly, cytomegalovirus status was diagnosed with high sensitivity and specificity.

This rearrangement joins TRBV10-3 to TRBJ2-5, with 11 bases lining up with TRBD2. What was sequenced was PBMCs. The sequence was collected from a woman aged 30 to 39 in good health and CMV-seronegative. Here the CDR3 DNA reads TGTGCCATCAGTCCAACCCCGACTAGCGGGGATATGTCCGGGGCCCAGTACTTC. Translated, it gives CAISPTPTSGDMSGAQYF.